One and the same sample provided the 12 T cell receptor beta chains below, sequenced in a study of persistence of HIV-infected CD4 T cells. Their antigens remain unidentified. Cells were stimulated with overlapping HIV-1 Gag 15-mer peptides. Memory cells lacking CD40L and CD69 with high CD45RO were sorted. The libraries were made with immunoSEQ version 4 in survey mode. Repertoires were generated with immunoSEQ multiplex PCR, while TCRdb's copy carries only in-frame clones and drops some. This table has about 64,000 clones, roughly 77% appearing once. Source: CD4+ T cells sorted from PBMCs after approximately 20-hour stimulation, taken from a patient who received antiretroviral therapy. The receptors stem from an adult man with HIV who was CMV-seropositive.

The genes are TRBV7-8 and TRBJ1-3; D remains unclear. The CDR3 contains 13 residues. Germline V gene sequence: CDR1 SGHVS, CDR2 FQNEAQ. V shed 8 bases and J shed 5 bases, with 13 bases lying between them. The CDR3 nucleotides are TGTGCCAGCTCCCCAGGAGGGAGAAACACCATATATTTT. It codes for CASSPGGRNTIYF.

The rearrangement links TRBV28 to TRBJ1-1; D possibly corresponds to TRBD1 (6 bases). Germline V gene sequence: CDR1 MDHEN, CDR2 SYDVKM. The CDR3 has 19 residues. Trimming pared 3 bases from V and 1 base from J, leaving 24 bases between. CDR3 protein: CASSFGFYRVRGENTEAFF. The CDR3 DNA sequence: TGTGCCAGCAGTTTCGGATTTTATAGGGTGAGGGGGGAGAACACTGAAGCTTTCTTT.

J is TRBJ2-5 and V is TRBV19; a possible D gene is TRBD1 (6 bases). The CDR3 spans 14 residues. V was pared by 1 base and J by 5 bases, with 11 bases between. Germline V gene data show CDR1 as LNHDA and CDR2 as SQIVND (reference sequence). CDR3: CASSIAQGPETQYF. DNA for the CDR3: TGTGCCAGTAGTATAGCCCAGGGGCCTGAGACCCAGTACTTC.

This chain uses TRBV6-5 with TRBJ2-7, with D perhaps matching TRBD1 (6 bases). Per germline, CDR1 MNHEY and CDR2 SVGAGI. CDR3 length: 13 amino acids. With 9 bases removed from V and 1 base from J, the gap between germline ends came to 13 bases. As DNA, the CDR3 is TGTGCCAGTACCGGGACACTGTCCTACGAGCAGTACTTC. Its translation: CASTGTLSYEQYF.

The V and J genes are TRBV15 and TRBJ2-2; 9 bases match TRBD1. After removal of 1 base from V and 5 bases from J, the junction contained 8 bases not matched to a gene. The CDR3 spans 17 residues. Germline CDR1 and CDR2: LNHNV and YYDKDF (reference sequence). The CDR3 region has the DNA TGTGCCACCAGCAGAGGCTCCGGGACAGGGAAGACCGGGGAGCTGTTTTTT. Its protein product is CATSRGSGTGKTGELFF.

CDR3 DNA sequence: TGTGCCAGCAGGGCGGGACAGGGGGCTAACACCGGGGAGCTGTTTTTT. Translating gives CASRAGQGANTGELFF. The chain uses TRBV9 and TRBJ2-2, with 12 nucleotides matching TRBD1. The junction had 4 bases not matched to a gene; V was cut back by 5 bases and J by 2 bases. The CDR3 sequence is 16 residues long. Germline V gene data show CDR1 as SGDLS and CDR2 as YYNGEE.

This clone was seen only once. The CDR3 DNA reads TGTGCCAGCAGTTCTGGAGGAAACACCATATATTTT. It yields the protein CASSSGGNTIYF. The rearrangement joins TRBV6-4 to TRBJ1-3; D is uncertain. This CDR3 is 12 amino acids long. With 5 bases removed from V and 4 bases from J, the gap between germline ends came to 6 bases. Germline V gene lookup returns CDR1 MRHNA and CDR2 SNTAGT.

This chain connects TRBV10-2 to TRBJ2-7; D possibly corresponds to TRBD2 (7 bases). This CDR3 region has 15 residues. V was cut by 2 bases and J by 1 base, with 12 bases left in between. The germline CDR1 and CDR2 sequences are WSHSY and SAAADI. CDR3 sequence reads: CASSETRGPSYEQYF. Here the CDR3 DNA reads TGCGCCAGCAGTGAGACGCGGGGGCCGTCCTACGAGCAGTACTTC.

The CDR3 loop reads CASSPPLGGRLTEAFF. The CDR3 bases are TGTGCCAGCTCCCCACCACTCGGGGGGCGTCTCACTGAAGCTTTCTTT. The rearrangement uses TRBV28 and TRBJ1-1; TRBD1 might be the D (6 bases). With 8 bases removed from V and 4 bases from J, the gap between germline ends came to 23 bases. Germline values: CDR1 MDHEN, CDR2 SYDVKM. The CDR3 has 16 residues.

The CDR3 DNA reads TGTGCCAGTAGTATAGGAGGTGTAGGGCAAGGCGGGGAGCTGTTTTTT. This translates into CASSIGGVGQGGELFF. The chain recombines TRBV19 with TRBJ2-2, with D unresolved. The CDR3 sequence is 16 residues long. Germline-derived CDR1 and CDR2 are LNHDA and SQIVND (reference sequence). Trimming cost V 1 base and J 7 bases, with 16 bases left between them.

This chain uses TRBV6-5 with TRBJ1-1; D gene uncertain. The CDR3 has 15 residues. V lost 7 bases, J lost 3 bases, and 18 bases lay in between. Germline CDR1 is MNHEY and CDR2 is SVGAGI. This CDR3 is CASIQPGRRYTEAFF. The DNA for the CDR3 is TGTGCCAGCATCCAACCGGGGAGGAGGTACACTGAAGCTTTCTTT.

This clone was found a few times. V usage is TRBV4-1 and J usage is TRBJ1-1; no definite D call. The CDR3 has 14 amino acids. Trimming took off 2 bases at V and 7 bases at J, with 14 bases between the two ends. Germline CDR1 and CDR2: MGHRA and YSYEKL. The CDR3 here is CASSQSPDQREAFF. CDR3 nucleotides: TGCGCCAGCAGCCAATCTCCGGATCAGCGTGAAGCTTTCTTT.